These 6 T cell receptor beta chains came from one sample sequenced in a study of cytomegalovirus exposure and HLA in healthy donors (dated by TCRdb to the late 2010s). The method was the immunoSEQ multiplex PCR assay. For the multiplex PCR, a mixture combining 60 forward primers for TCR Vbeta segments and 13 reverse primers for TCR Jbeta segments was used. The source is immuneACCESS, and TCRdb retained only in-frame sequences with V and J called. Part of the clones is not carried over; for the studies checked, unresolved V genes explain less than half of this, and the remainder is unexplained. The sample table lists roughly 120,000 clones, about four fifths of them with a count of one. The ten largest clones capture over 20% of the sample. Material: PBMCs. The receptors come from a young man in good health and CMV-seropositive.

The chain links TRBV18 to TRBJ1-1, with 7 bases aligning to TRBD1. With 9 bases clipped from V and 1 base from J, the junction kept 5 bases outside the gene matches. The length of the CDR3 is 13 residues. CDR1 and CDR2 from the germline V gene are KGHSH and LQKENI. The DNA for the CDR3 is TGTGCCAGTCGTCAGGGGGGGAACACTGAAGCTTTCTTT. Translating it yields CASRQGGNTEAFF.

The CDR3 DNA follows: TGTGCCAGCGCGGGGTTTTGGGAGACCCAGTACTTC. Protein: CASAGFWETQYF. V gene TRBV2 combines with J gene TRBJ2-5; tentatively, D is TRBD2 (6 bases). The germline V and J ends were trimmed by 8 bases and 5 bases, with 12 bases remaining between them. Germline CDR1 and CDR2: SNHLY and FYNNEI. CDR3 length equals 12 residues.

The gene calls are TRBV7-9 and TRBJ2-2; 10 bases are shared with TRBD2. V lost 5 bases to trimming and J lost 0 bases; unmatched junction nucleotides: 9. The CDR3 extends over 18 amino acids. CDR1 is SEHNR, CDR2 FQNEAQ, per germline (reference sequence). The CDR3 region is CASSPIAGGSANTGELFF. CDR3 nucleotides: TGTGCCAGCAGCCCGATAGCGGGGGGTTCCGCGAACACCGGGGAGCTGTTTTTT.

The V gene is TRBV28, the J gene TRBJ2-1, with D possibly matching TRBD1 (6 bases). Trimming took off 6 bases at V and 5 bases at J, with 17 bases between the two ends. From germline, CDR1 is MDHEN and CDR2 SYDVKM. The CDR3 sequence is 15 residues long. CDR3: CASRIPGQHHNEQFF. The CDR3 DNA reads TGTGCCAGCAGGATCCCGGGACAACACCACAATGAGCAGTTCTTC.

The chain has TRBV6-9 and TRBJ2-7; 9 nucleotides match TRBD2. Germline trimming cut 5 bases from V and 1 base from J; bases unmatched to any gene: 9. The germline V gene encodes CDR1 MNHGY and CDR2 SVAAGI. This CDR3 is built from 16 residues. CDR3 nucleotides: TGTGCCAGCAGTGGACCGGGACTAGCAGCTTCCTACGAGCAGTACGTC. Its protein is CASSGPGLAASYEQYV.

This clone has a handful of counts. This chain links TRBV4-2 with TRBJ2-2; D uncertain. Trimming removed 3 bases at V and 3 bases at J, with 14 bases between. Germline V CDR1 and CDR2: LGHNA, YNFKEQ. This CDR3 region has 16 residues. CDR3 DNA: TGTGCCAGCAGCCAGGCCGAGTTCGAGGACACCGGGGAGCTGTTTTTT. Amino acid sequence: CASSQAEFEDTGELFF.